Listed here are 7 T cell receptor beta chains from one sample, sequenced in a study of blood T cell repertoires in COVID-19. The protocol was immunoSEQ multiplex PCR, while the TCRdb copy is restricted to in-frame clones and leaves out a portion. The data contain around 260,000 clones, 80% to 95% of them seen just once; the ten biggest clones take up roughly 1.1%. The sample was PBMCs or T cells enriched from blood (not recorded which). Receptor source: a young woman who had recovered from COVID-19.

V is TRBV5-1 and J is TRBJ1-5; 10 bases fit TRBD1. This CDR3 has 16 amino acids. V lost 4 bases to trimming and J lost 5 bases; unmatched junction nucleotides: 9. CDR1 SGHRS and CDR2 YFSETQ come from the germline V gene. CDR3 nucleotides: TGCGCCAGCAGCCCAGCCGGGACAGGGGAATATCAGCCCCAGCATTTT. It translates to CASSPAGTGEYQPQHF.

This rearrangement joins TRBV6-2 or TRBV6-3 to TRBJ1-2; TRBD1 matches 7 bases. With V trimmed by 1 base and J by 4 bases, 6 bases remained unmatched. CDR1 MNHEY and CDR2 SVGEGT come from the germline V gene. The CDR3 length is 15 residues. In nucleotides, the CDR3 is TGTGCCAGCAGTTACTTGGGACAGCCCAGCTATGGCTACACCTTC. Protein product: CASSYLGQPSYGYTF.

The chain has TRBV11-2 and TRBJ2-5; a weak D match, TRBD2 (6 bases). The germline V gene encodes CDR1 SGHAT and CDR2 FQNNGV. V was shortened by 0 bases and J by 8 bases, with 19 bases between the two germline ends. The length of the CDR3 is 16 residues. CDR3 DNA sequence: TGTGCCAGCAGCTTAGAGGAGGGGCCCATAGGTACTACCCAGTACTTC. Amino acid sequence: CASSLEEGPIGTTQYF.

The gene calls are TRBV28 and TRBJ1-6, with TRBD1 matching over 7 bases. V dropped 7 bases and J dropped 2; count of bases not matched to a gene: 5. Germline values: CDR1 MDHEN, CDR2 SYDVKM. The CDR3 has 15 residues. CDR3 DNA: TGTGCCAGCACAGGGGGTGAAACCTATAATTCACCCCTCCACTTT. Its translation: CASTGGETYNSPLHF. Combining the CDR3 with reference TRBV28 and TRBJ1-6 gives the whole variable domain DVKVTQSSRYLVKRTGEKVFLECVQDMDHENMFWYRQDPGLGLRLIYFSYDVKMKEKGDIPEGYSVSREKKERFSLILESASTNQTSMYLCASTGGETYNSPLHFGNGTRLTVT.

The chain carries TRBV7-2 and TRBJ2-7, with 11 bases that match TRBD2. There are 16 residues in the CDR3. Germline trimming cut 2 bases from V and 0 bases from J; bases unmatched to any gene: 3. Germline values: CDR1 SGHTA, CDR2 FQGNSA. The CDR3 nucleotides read TGTGCCAGCAGCTTACAGACTAGCGGGGACTCCTACGAGCAGTACTTC. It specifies CASSLQTSGDSYEQYF.

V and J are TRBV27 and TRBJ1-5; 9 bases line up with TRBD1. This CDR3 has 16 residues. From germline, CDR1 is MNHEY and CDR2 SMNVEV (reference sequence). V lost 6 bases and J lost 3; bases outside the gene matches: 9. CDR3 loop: CASRIRGTGYNQPQHF. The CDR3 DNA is TGTGCCAGCAGGATACGCGGGACAGGGTACAATCAGCCCCAGCATTTT.

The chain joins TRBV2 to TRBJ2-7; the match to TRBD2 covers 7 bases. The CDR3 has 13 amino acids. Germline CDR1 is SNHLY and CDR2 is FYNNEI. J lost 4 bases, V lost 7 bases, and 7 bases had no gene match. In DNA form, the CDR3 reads TGTGCCAGCATTCTAGCGGAGAGGTACGAGCAGTACTTC. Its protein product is CASILAERYEQYF.